Sequencing of this TCR beta chain was carried out in a study of CD8 T cells in ankylosing spondylitis. Regarding the study as a whole: It appeared that ankylosing spondylitis blood was characterized by a TCR beta motif of fewer than 10 highly homologous variants.

TCRdb reprocessed the 5' RACE reads via MiXCR and lists one record per CDR3 protein. The profile shows about 500,000 distinct CDR3 sequences, approximately 11% of them singletons. A remark on this clonotype: As yet, its antigen is unknown. A much larger clone lies one base from this, so it may be a read error.

This CDR3 region has 15 residues. With V trimmed by 5 bases and J by 7 bases, 9 bases remained unmatched. Sequencing was done on a sample of blood, either unsorted or a sorted T cell fraction (not recorded which). The V gene is TRBV12-3 or TRBV12-4, the J gene TRBJ2-2; 8 nucleotides match TRBD1. The TCR comes from a male donor with ankylosing spondylitis. The CDR3 spells CASSMGQEIGGELFF. In DNA, the CDR3 is TGTGCCAGCAGTATGGGACAGGAAATCGGCGGGGAGCTGTTTTTT.